Included here is one T cell receptor beta chain sequence, with context. The antigen is undetermined. The sample comes from a study of T-cell memory formation after mild COVID-19. Study observations and caveats: CD4+ clones that contracted lay mainly in CM and EM; CD8+ ones lay in EMRA. Within pre-infection memory, some responding clones were found, suggesting cross-reactive memory joined.

It was 5'RACE with constant-segment primers that produced the TCR alpha and TCR beta cDNA libraries, which carried sample barcodes and UMIs. MiXCR, run by TCRdb on the 5' RACE reads, gives a single entry per CDR3 protein. The sample lists 350,000 or so distinct CDR3 sequences, under 25% occurring once. Between the trimmed V and J ends, which lost 5 bases and 4 bases, there was a span of 8 bases. Germline CDR1 and CDR2: SGHNT and YENEEA. The CDR3 extends over 12 amino acids. The chain recombines TRBV11-3 with TRBJ1-1; no reliable D call. This sequence was found in an adult woman who had mild COVID-19 (a few samples of this study predate the infection). Cell type and time point are not known. The sample was PBMCs or a T cell subset sorted from them (not recorded which). For the CDR3, the DNA is TGTGCCAGCAGCCGAATAGGCACTGAAGCTTTCTTT. Protein: CASSRIGTEAFF. The full variable domain, its missing parts supplied by reference TRBV11-3 and TRBJ1-1, is EAGVVQSPRYKIIEKKQPVAFWCNPISGHNTLYWYLQNLGQGPELLIRYENEEAVDDSQLPKDRFSAERLKGVDSTLKIQPAELGDSAVYLCASSRIGTEAFFGQGTRLTVV.